Below are 23 T cell receptor beta chains sequenced from a single sample in a study of T cells in Graves' hyperthyroidism and ophthalmopathy. Researchers amplified the TCR beta CDR3 regions from RNA transcripts. First-round RT-PCR targeting the TCR CDR3 was performed with the HTBI primer set. TCRdb re-derived calls from the multiplex PCR reads in MiXCR, one entry per CDR3 protein. The sample holds approximately 520,000 distinct CDR3 sequences, less than 25% seen once. The sequenced sample consisted of blood. The receptors here all came from a man aged 18 to 29 with Graves' hyperthyroidism.

The sample holds many counts of this clonotype. The chain couples TRBV19 to TRBJ1-5, with 8 bases matching TRBD1. The CDR3 length is 15 residues. Looked up from germline, CDR1 is LNHDA and CDR2 is SQIVND (reference sequence). The V and J ends lost 4 bases and 1 base, in that order; junction bases with no gene match: 3. The DNA for the CDR3 is TGTGCCAGTAGTACCCGGACAGGGAGCAATCAGCCCCAGCATTTT. Amino acid sequence: CASSTRTGSNQPQHF.

This clonotype was detected only a few times. The rearrangement links TRBV30 to TRBJ1-1; D might be TRBD1 (6 bases). Germline assignment: CDR1 GTSNPN and CDR2 SVGIG (reference sequence). This CDR3 has 13 residues. Trimming cost V 3 bases and J 6 bases, with 14 bases left between them. The CDR3 sequence is CAWRGTGKAEAFF. CDR3 coding DNA: TGTGCCTGGAGGGGAACAGGGAAGGCTGAAGCTTTCTTT.

This clonotype was picked up many times. The rearrangement links TRBV2 to TRBJ2-7; TRBD1 matches at 10 bases. The V gene's germline CDR1 is SNHLY and CDR2 FYNNEI. With V trimmed by 3 bases and J by 4 bases, 9 bases remained unmatched. CDR3 length: 16 residues. The CDR3 is CASSDADRGLLYEQYF. The CDR3 DNA reads as TGTGCCAGCAGTGATGCCGACAGGGGGCTTTTGTACGAGCAGTACTTC.

V gene TRBV7-2 combines with J gene TRBJ2-4, with unresolved D. The CDR3 covers 13 residues. Trimming stripped 5 bases from V and 6 bases from J, with 11 bases between. From germline, CDR1 is SGHTA and CDR2 FQGNSA. In nucleotides, the CDR3 is TGTGCCAGCAGCCGTCCTGAGCGAAACATTCAGTACTTC. The encoded protein is CASSRPERNIQYF.

This clonotype was seen many times. The genes are TRBV19 and TRBJ2-5, with a possible D match to TRBD2 (5 bases). The CDR3 runs 12 residues. Trimming stripped 8 bases from V and 7 bases from J, with 14 bases between. CDR1 is LNHDA and CDR2 is SQIVND in the germline V gene (reference sequence). The CDR3 coding sequence is TGTGCCAGTCGGACTGCCTTGGGGACCCAGTACTTC. Translating it yields CASRTALGTQYF.

This clonotype has a handful of counts. This chain joins TRBV10-3 and TRBJ2-7; D gene ambiguous. This CDR3 spans 14 amino acids. Germline values: CDR1 ENHRY, CDR2 SYGVKD. V was clipped by 0 bases and J by 3 bases, with 9 bases between them. As DNA, the CDR3 is TGTGCCATCAGTGAGTCTCGGATGTTCTACGAGCAGTACTTC. Translation: CAISESRMFYEQYF.

This clonotype was found many times. The chain employs TRBV7-9 and TRBJ1-5; D uncertain. This CDR3 is built from 14 residues. Germline assignment: CDR1 SEHNR and CDR2 FQNEAQ (reference sequence). V lost 1 base and J lost 5, with 9 bases in between. DNA for the CDR3: TGTGCCAGCAGCTTAGACGGGTCCTATCAGCCCCAGCATTTT. Translating it yields CASSLDGSYQPQHF.

The genes are TRBV28 and TRBJ2-2; D gene uncertain. CDR1 and CDR2 from the germline V gene are MDHEN and SYDVKM. V lost 3 bases, J lost 4 bases, and 12 bases lay in between. CDR3 length: 15 amino acids. The DNA of the CDR3 is TGTGCCAGCAGTTTCCTGATTGGTAGCACCGGGGAGCTGTTTTTT. As protein: CASSFLIGSTGELFF.

The V gene is TRBV7-2, the J gene TRBJ1-1, with D unresolved. V lost 5 bases and J lost 2, with 12 bases in between. The CDR3 extends over 14 amino acids. Germline V gene sequence: CDR1 SGHTA, CDR2 FQGNSA. CDR3 in DNA: TGTGCCAGCAGCCAATCTCTAGGTAACACTGAAGCTTTCTTT. It is translated as CASSQSLGNTEAFF.

This clonotype was counted between two and nine times. V and J are TRBV6-4 and TRBJ2-3, with 8 bases lining up with TRBD2. CDR1 and CDR2 from the germline V gene are MRHNA and SNTAGT. After removal of 2 bases from V and 2 bases from J, the junction contained 6 bases not matched to a gene. This CDR3 has 16 amino acids. The CDR3 DNA reads TGTGCCAGCAGTGACCGGGGGGGGACCTCCACAGATACGCAGTATTTT. The encoded protein is CASSDRGGTSTDTQYF.

This clonotype was counted at least ten times. V and J are TRBV27 and TRBJ1-5, with D possibly being TRBD1 (5 bases). Germline V gene lookup returns CDR1 MNHEY and CDR2 SMNVEV (reference sequence). Trimming removed 5 bases from V and 2 bases from J, with 13 bases in between. The CDR3 consists of 15 residues. This CDR3 reads CASSPLGEGNQPQHF. For the CDR3, the DNA is TGTGCCAGCAGTCCCTTGGGGGAGGGCAATCAGCCCCAGCATTTT.

This clonotype was seen ten or more times. V is TRBV7-2 and J is TRBJ2-5; D is possibly TRBD1 (6 bases). This CDR3 spans 17 amino acids. Germline CDR1 and CDR2: SGHTA and FQGNSA. The germline V and J ends were trimmed by 4 bases and 0 bases, with 18 bases remaining between them. The DNA of the CDR3 is TGTGCCAGCAGCTCCTACGGGTGGAACAGGGACCAAGAGACCCAGTACTTC. Protein sequence: CASSSYGWNRDQETQYF.

The chain recombines TRBV20-1 with TRBJ2-2; D is undetermined. The CDR3 length is 12 residues. Per the germline V gene, CDR1 is DFQATT and CDR2 is SNEGSKA (reference sequence). The ends were cut back, 2 bases at V and 6 bases at J, with 7 bases in the middle. The CDR3 spells CSARHGSGELFF. In nucleotides, the CDR3 is TGCAGTGCTAGACACGGGTCCGGGGAGCTGTTTTTT.

The sample holds many counts of this clonotype. The chain employs TRBV12-3 or TRBV12-4 and TRBJ2-7, with D possibly TRBD1 on 5 matching bases. CDR3 length equals 12 residues. The ends were cut back, 8 bases at V and 4 bases at J, with 12 bases in the middle. The CDR3 DNA sequence: TGTGCCAGCGGCGGACACGTTTACGAGCAGTACTTC. This sequence encodes CASGGHVYEQYF.

At least ten counts were recorded for this clonotype. This rearrangement joins TRBV10-1 to TRBJ2-7; no clear D gene. This CDR3 is 13 amino acids long. V was cut by 2 bases and J by 7 bases, with 12 bases left in between. CDR1 and CDR2 (germline): WNHNN, SYGVQD (reference sequence). The CDR3, as DNA: TGCGCCAGCAGTGAGGGCGAACTGGGGGAGCAGTACTTC. Its translation is CASSEGELGEQYF.

In its sample, this clonotype was seen many times. Written as DNA, the CDR3 is TGTGCCAGCAGTTCCGGAAGGGGTCGGAATCAGCCCCAGCATTTT. The encoded protein is CASSSGRGRNQPQHF. The chain is built from TRBV12-3 or TRBV12-4 and TRBJ1-5, with D possibly being TRBD1 (5 bases). Between the trimmed V and J ends, which lost 4 bases and 4 bases, there was a span of 14 bases. The CDR3 sequence is 15 residues long.

The V and J genes are TRBV20-1 and TRBJ2-2, with 7 bases that match TRBD1. CDR3 length: 16 amino acids. With 1 base clipped from V and 4 bases from J, the junction kept 9 bases outside the gene matches. Germline V CDR1 and CDR2: DFQATT, SNEGSKA (reference sequence). DNA for the CDR3: TGCAGTGCTAGAGTGGGTTGGGACAGTCTCACCGGGGAGCTGTTTTTT. It translates to CSARVGWDSLTGELFF.

This clonotype appeared many times. This sequence joins TRBV20-1 and TRBJ1-3; D not certain. The V gene's germline CDR1 is DFQATT and CDR2 SNEGSKA (reference sequence). The CDR3 consists of 13 residues. The germline V and J ends were trimmed by 6 bases and 4 bases, with 13 bases remaining between them. Here the CDR3 DNA reads TGCAGTGCCCAAGGTGAAGGGGGAAACACCATATATTTT. Amino acid sequence: CSAQGEGGNTIYF.

This clonotype was observed many times. The genes are TRBV11-2 and TRBJ1-1; possibly TRBD1 for D (6 bases). CDR1 SGHAT and CDR2 FQNNGV come from the germline V gene. Trimming took off 6 bases at V and 4 bases at J, with 15 bases between the two ends. The CDR3 spans 14 residues. In nucleotides, the CDR3 is TGTGCCAGCAGACGTATACAGGGAGGCACTGAAGCTTTCTTT. Protein product: CASRRIQGGTEAFF.

V gene TRBV24-1 combines with J gene TRBJ2-5; TRBD2 agrees at 11 bases. This CDR3 comprises 17 residues. Germline V CDR1 and CDR2: KGHDR, SFDVKD. Trimming cost V 0 bases and J 4 bases; bases outside gene matches: 6. The CDR3 loop reads CATSDLPPGTSGETQYF. The CDR3 nucleotides are TGTGCCACCAGTGATTTGCCCCCCGGGACTAGCGGAGAGACCCAGTACTTC.

This clonotype was picked up a small number of times. The V gene is TRBV5-6, the J gene TRBJ2-2; D is possibly TRBD1 (6 bases). This CDR3 comprises 17 residues. Between the trimmed V and J ends, which lost 0 bases and 7 bases, there was a span of 19 bases. CDR1 is SGHDT, CDR2 YYEEEE, per germline. The CDR3 region has the DNA TGTGCCAGCAGCTTGGAGATGGCCAGGGGATTCGGCGGGGAGCTGTTTTTT. Encoded protein: CASSLEMARGFGGELFF.

This clonotype occurred many times. The rearrangement links TRBV5-5 to TRBJ1-2, with TRBD1 as a possible D gene (6 bases). V was pared by 0 bases and J by 6 bases, with 9 bases between. The CDR3 length is 13 residues. The germline CDR1 and CDR2 sequences are SGHKS and YYEKEE (reference sequence). The CDR3 DNA follows: TGTGCCAGCAGCTTGGTACAGGGAGATGGCTACACCTTC. Translating it yields CASSLVQGDGYTF. Supplemented by reference TRBV5-5 and TRBJ1-2, the full variable domain reads DAGVTQSPTHLIKTRGQQVTLRCSPISGHKSVSWYQQVLGQGPQFIFQYYEKEERGRGNFPDRFSARQFPNYSSELNVNALLLGDSALYLCASSLVQGDGYTFGSGTRLTVV.

Only a few counts were recorded for this clonotype. The chain carries TRBV29-1 and TRBJ1-6; D is possibly TRBD1 (5 bases). Germline V lookup: CDR1 SQVTM, CDR2 ANQGSEA. V lost 5 bases to trimming and J lost 2 bases, with 7 bases between them. The CDR3 covers 13 residues. The CDR3 coding sequence is TGCAGCGTTCGGGGCGCCTATAATTCACCCCTCCACTTT. Residues: CSVRGAYNSPLHF.